This T cell receptor beta chain was identified in a study of regulatory T cells in long-lasting Graves disease. Noted time point: newly diagnosed GD, antithyroid drugs for less than 3 months. PBMC RNA served as the TCR library source. Germline values: CDR1 MGHRA, CDR2 YSYEKL. The CDR3 is 15 residues long. V lost 0 bases and J lost 3, with 11 bases in between. The TCR beta library used iRepertoire HTBI primers with Arm-PCR amplification of CDR3. MiXCR, applied by TCRdb to the multiplex PCR reads, yields one record per CDR3 protein. Of over 400,000 distinct CDR3 sequences in the sample, around 15% were seen once. These same records also appear under a second study, on T cells in Graves' hyperthyroidism and ophthalmopathy.

This receptor was taken from a woman aged 45-65 years with Graves disease. The sample was peripheral blood mononuclear cells (PBMCs), taken at new diagnosis, from a patient treated with antithyroid drugs. V usage is TRBV4-1 and J usage is TRBJ1-2; the D is unclear. CDR3 in amino acids: CASSQDVAEDYGYTF. The CDR3 coding sequence is TGCGCCAGCAGCCAAGATGTTGCAGAAGACTATGGCTACACCTTC.